These 28 T cell receptor beta chains originate from one sample sequenced in a study of CD8+CD57+ T cells in acquired aplastic anemia. Genomic DNA constituted the template upon which TCR beta VDJ and CDR3 profiling was performed. TCRdb used MiXCR to reprocess the reads, holding one entry per CDR3 protein. The sample contains 190,000 or so distinct CDR3 sequences, 60% to 65% of which appear only once. Sample: sorted CD4+, CD8+, or CD8+CD57+ T cells (not recorded which) from PBMCs. The receptor set was obtained from a human donor in good health.

The V and J genes are TRBV10-3 and TRBJ2-1, with D tentatively TRBD2 (5 bases). The CDR3 contains 15 residues. Germline-derived CDR1 and CDR2 are ENHRY and SYGVKD. Trimming pared 6 bases from V and 4 bases from J, leaving 16 bases between. The CDR3 protein is CAIRGSDGDYNEQFF. CDR3 coding DNA: TGTGCCATCAGGGGTTCGGACGGGGATTACAATGAGCAGTTCTTC.

As regards this clonotype: A single base separates this from a much larger clone, so it may be a read error. The chain uses TRBV4-1 and TRBJ1-5; D remains ambiguous. The CDR3 is made up of 15 amino acids. Germline V lookup: CDR1 MGHRA, CDR2 YSYEKL. The CDR3 nucleotides are TGCGCCAGCAGCCAAAGCGACGAGGGCAATCGGCCCCAGCATTTT. This encodes CASSQSDEGNRPQHF.

The V call is TRBV15, the J call TRBJ2-7; possibly TRBD1 for D (5 bases). Germline V gene lookup returns CDR1 LNHNV and CDR2 YYDKDF (reference sequence). The CDR3 contains 16 residues. Trimming took off 1 base at V and 1 base at J, with 14 bases between the two ends. The CDR3 sequence: CATSRGWGPTSYEQYF. For the CDR3, the DNA is TGTGCCACCAGCAGAGGGTGGGGCCCTACGTCCTACGAGCAGTACTTC.

In its sample, this clonotype was seen many times. The chain carries TRBV3-2 and TRBJ2-5; the table's D call, TRBD1, has no DNA check behind it. TRBV3-2 is listed as a pseudogene. The CDR3 contains 16 residues. The CDR3 nucleotides are TGTGCCAGCAGCCAGAAAGGACAGGGGACGGGAGAGACCCAGTACTTC. This translates into CASSQKGQGTGETQYF.

The rearrangement links TRBV2 to TRBJ1-6, with 11 bases matching TRBD1. Germline CDR1 is SNHLY and CDR2 is FYNNEI. The CDR3 covers 14 residues. Trimming at V came to 5 bases and at J to 10 bases, leaving 4 bases not matched to a gene. Here the CDR3 reads CASSPGTGGSPLHF. The CDR3 DNA reads as TGTGCCAGCAGTCCCGGGACAGGGGGGTCACCCCTCCACTTT.

The genes are TRBV7-8 and TRBJ1-6; D not certain. The germline CDR1 and CDR2 sequences are SGHVS and FQNEAQ. The CDR3 spans 9 residues. Trimming took 6 bases from V and 13 from J, leaving 4 bases between them. This CDR3 reads CASSPPLHF. CDR3 DNA: TGTGCCAGCAGTCCGCCCCTCCACTTT. Full variable domain (remainder filled in from reference TRBV7-8 and TRBJ1-6): GAGVSQSPRYKVAKRGQDVALRCDPISGHVSLFWYQQALGQGPEFLTYFQNEAQLDKSGLPSDRFFAERPEGSVSTLKIQRTQQEDSAVYLCASSPPLHFGNGTRLTVT.

This clonotype appeared many times. DNA of the CDR3: TGTGCCAGCAGCTTATCACCAAACAATGAGCAGTTCTTC. Its translation: CASSLSPNNEQFF. The chain links TRBV11-2 to TRBJ2-1; the D is unclear. V was clipped by 2 bases and J by 5 bases, with 7 bases between them. The CDR3 runs 13 residues. Germline lookup yields CDR1 SGHAT and CDR2 FQNNGV. The variable domain in full, completed from reference TRBV11-2 and TRBJ2-1, reads EAGVAQSPRYKIIEKRQSVAFWCNPISGHATLYWYQQILGQGPKLLIQFQNNGVVDDSQLPKDRFSAERLKGVDSTLKIQPAKLEDSAVYLCASSLSPNNEQFFGPGTRLTVL.

This clonotype was seen at least ten times. The chain couples TRBV12-3 or TRBV12-4 to TRBJ2-4; a possible D gene is TRBD1 (6 bases). The CDR3 extends over 13 amino acids. Trimming took 8 bases from V and 7 from J, leaving 15 bases between them. The CDR3 loop reads CASHAGTTNIQYF. CDR3 nucleotides: TGTGCCAGCCACGCCGGGACAACTAACATTCAGTACTTC.

This clonotype was found many times. V and J are TRBV20-1 and TRBJ2-3; the match to TRBD2 covers 11 bases. V gave up 3 bases and J gave up 3 bases; unmatched junction bases: 5. This CDR3 has 15 amino acids. Germline values: CDR1 DFQATT, CDR2 SNEGSKA (reference sequence). In DNA, the CDR3 is TGCAGTGCTAGGACGGGACTAGCGGATACAGATACGCAGTATTTT. It specifies CSARTGLADTDTQYF.

As for this clonotype: The conserved final phenylalanine or tryptophan is absent from the CDR3, which likely points to a read error. The DNA is left out, because the CDR3 cannot be placed on it with certainty; the CDR3 is given as TCRdb lists it. The J gene is TRBJ2-2, the V gene TRBV9; the table calls TRBD2, which could not be checked here. The germline gives CDR1 SGDLS, CDR2 YYNGEE. The CDR3 spans 11 amino acids, including both terminal residues. The CDR3: CASSGGFLGLA.

There are a few counts of this clonotype. This sequence joins TRBV6-1 and TRBJ2-3; a weak D match, TRBD2 (6 bases). This CDR3 spans 14 amino acids. CDR1 and CDR2 from the germline V gene are MNHNS and SASEGT. The V end lost 7 bases, the J end lost 0 bases, and 11 bases lay between the germline ends. This CDR3 is CASTERASTDTQYF. CDR3 bases: TGTGCCAGCACTGAGCGGGCCAGCACAGATACGCAGTATTTT.

J is TRBJ2-7 and V is TRBV24-1; D uncertain. The CDR3 is made up of 12 amino acids. The germline V gene encodes CDR1 KGHDR and CDR2 SFDVKD. Between the trimmed V and J ends, which lost 3 bases and 2 bases, there was a span of 4 bases. Here the CDR3 DNA reads TGTGCCACCAGTGATAGTGCCTACGAGCAGTACTTC. This gives the protein CATSDSAYEQYF.

There are many counts of this clonotype. The chain has TRBV12-3 or TRBV12-4 and TRBJ1-5; no firm D call. This CDR3 is 10 amino acids long. Trimming cost V 8 bases and J 5 bases, with 4 bases left between them. CDR3 protein: CASGYQPQHF. Written as DNA, the CDR3 is TGTGCCAGCGGGTATCAGCCCCAGCATTTT.

Points on this clonotype: The conserved closing phenylalanine or tryptophan is absent in this CDR3, likely reflecting a read error. The chain joins TRBV7-9 to TRBJ2-1; D tentatively fits TRBD1 or TRBD2 (5 bases each). CDR1 and CDR2 from the germline V gene are SEHNR and FQNEAQ (reference sequence). CDR3 size: 13 residues. V was trimmed by 4 bases and J by 7 bases, leaving 11 bases between them. CDR3 sequence reads: CASSWDLRNEQFL. The CDR3, as DNA: TGTGCCAGCAGCTGGGACCTAAGGAATGAGCAGTTCCTC.

In this sample, this clonotype turned up a few times. The rearrangement uses TRBV7-9 and TRBJ2-7; possibly TRBD1 for D (6 bases). Per germline, CDR1 SEHNR and CDR2 FQNEAQ (reference sequence). CDR3 length equals 15 residues. The V end lost 1 base, the J end lost 2 bases, and 12 bases lay between the germline ends. This chain's CDR3 is CASSLGVGAAYEQYF. DNA of the CDR3: TGTGCCAGCAGCTTAGGGGTGGGGGCCGCCTACGAGCAGTACTTC.

This clonotype was counted at least ten times. The chain carries TRBV19 and TRBJ2-7; D is undetermined. V was cut by 7 bases and J by 1 base, with 11 bases left in between. CDR1 and CDR2 from the germline V gene are LNHDA and SQIVND (reference sequence). The CDR3 is 13 amino acids. The CDR3 region has the DNA TGTGCCAGTATCGGCGGCGAGTCCTACGAGCAGTACTTC. Translated: CASIGGESYEQYF.

This clonotype was seen more than once but under ten times. This chain joins TRBV7-9 and TRBJ2-7; TRBD2 aligns across 7 bases. Germline V lookup: CDR1 SEHNR, CDR2 FQNEAQ (reference sequence). The CDR3 totals 12 residues. The V and J ends lost 5 bases and 12 bases, in that order; junction bases with no gene match: 10. CDR3 region: CASSPGGGAAYF. Here the CDR3 DNA reads TGTGCCAGCAGCCCCGGGGGAGGGGCAGCGTACTTC.

This clonotype was recorded many times. The chain couples TRBV7-9 to TRBJ2-3; D might be TRBD2 (6 bases). In germline, CDR1 is SEHNR, CDR2 FQNEAQ (reference sequence). The V end lost 5 bases, the J end lost 0 bases, and 18 bases lay between the germline ends. The CDR3 is 17 residues long. The CDR3 DNA follows: TGTGCCAGCAGCAACCTCATCGCGGGATCTAGCACAGATACGCAGTATTTT. This gives the protein CASSNLIAGSSTDTQYF.

The gene calls are TRBV5-1 and TRBJ2-7, with 11 bases fitting TRBD1. Germline loops: CDR1 SGHRS, CDR2 YFSETQ. The CDR3 loop spans 14 amino acids. V was pared by 6 bases and J by 3 bases, with 5 bases of the junction left unmatched. In nucleotides, the CDR3 is TGCGCCAGCACAACCGGGACAGGGGGCTACGAGCAGTACTTC. Translated, it gives CASTTGTGGYEQYF.

The CDR3 sequence is CASSWPGITYEQYF. As DNA, the CDR3 is TGCGCCAGCAGCTGGCCCGGGATTACCTACGAGCAGTACTTC. The chain has TRBV5-1 and TRBJ2-7; tentatively, D is TRBD2 (5 bases). Germline CDR1 is SGHRS and CDR2 is YFSETQ. V was shortened by 3 bases and J by 2 bases, with 12 bases between the two germline ends. The CDR3 sequence is 14 residues long. The full variable domain, its missing parts supplied by reference TRBV5-1 and TRBJ2-7, is KAGVTQTPRYLIKTRGQQVTLSCSPISGHRSVSWYQQTPGQGLQFLFEYFSETQRNKGNFPGRFSGRQFSNSRSEMNVSTLELGDSALYLCASSWPGITYEQYFGPGTRLTVT.

The V call is TRBV2, the J call TRBJ2-3, with D unclear. The CDR3 extends over 14 amino acids. The germline V and J ends were trimmed by 4 bases and 0 bases, with 8 bases remaining between them. CDR1 and CDR2 (germline): SNHLY, FYNNEI. The CDR3 DNA follows: TGTGCCAGCAGTGCCAGGTTTAGCACAGATACGCAGTATTTT. This gives the protein CASSARFSTDTQYF.

As to this clonotype: Its ends do not fully match the called genes, so a read error is possible. The chain couples TRBV13 to TRBJ2-1; D is unclear. CDR3 size: 13 residues. Germline V gene sequence: CDR1 PRHDT, CDR2 FYEKMQ (reference sequence). The CDR3 DNA follows: TGTGCCGGCAGCTTAAGGCTAAACAATGAGCAGTTCTTC. Translation gives CAGSLRLNNEQFF.

This chain uses TRBV7-9 with TRBJ2-5; 11 nucleotides agree with TRBD2. In germline, CDR1 is SEHNR, CDR2 FQNEAQ (reference sequence). The length of the CDR3 is 17 residues. The trim removed 1 base at V and 5 bases at J, leaving 9 bases unmatched. The CDR3 loop is CASSLVLTSGIDETQYF. The CDR3 DNA follows: TGTGCCAGCAGCTTAGTTCTGACTAGCGGGATTGATGAGACCCAGTACTTC.

This clonotype was counted ten times or more. V is TRBV5-1 and J is TRBJ1-2; D possibly corresponds to TRBD1 (6 bases). The CDR3 has 18 residues. Germline V gene data show CDR1 as SGHRS and CDR2 as YFSETQ. V lost 2 bases to trimming and J lost 1 base, with 21 bases between them. The CDR3 spells CASSFEDSTESNNYGYTF. The CDR3 DNA is TGCGCCAGCAGCTTTGAGGACAGTACTGAGTCTAATAACTATGGCTACACCTTC.

This clonotype was picked up many times. The V and J genes are TRBV20-1 and TRBJ2-5; 8 bases line up with TRBD1. This CDR3 contains 18 residues. With 3 bases clipped from V and 5 bases from J, the junction kept 20 bases outside the gene matches. The germline gives CDR1 DFQATT, CDR2 SNEGSKA (reference sequence). CDR3 residues: CSASSPGQEGALWETQYF. In DNA, the CDR3 is TGCAGTGCTAGCTCCCCGGGACAGGAGGGGGCATTGTGGGAGACCCAGTACTTC.

The CDR3 sequence is CASSLRPTGGTDTQYF. CDR3 bases: TGTGCCAGTAGTCTCAGACCGACTGGAGGCACAGATACGCAGTATTTT. The chain joins TRBV19 to TRBJ2-3; no definite D call. This CDR3 has 16 amino acids. Looked up from germline, CDR1 is LNHDA and CDR2 is SQIVND (reference sequence). V lost 5 bases to trimming and J lost 1 base, with 16 bases between them.

V gene TRBV7-6 combines with J gene TRBJ2-5; 15 bases fit TRBD2. This CDR3 spans 17 amino acids. V gave up 0 bases and J gave up 4 bases; unmatched junction bases: 3. Germline V gene sequence: CDR1 SGHVS, CDR2 FNYEAQ. The CDR3 bases are TGTGCCAGCAGCTTAGCCCAGGGACTAGCGGGAGGAGAGACCCAGTACTTC. Protein: CASSLAQGLAGGETQYF.

The J gene is TRBJ2-5, the V gene TRBV5-1; D is undetermined. V was clipped by 0 bases and J by 5 bases, with 11 bases between them. This CDR3 region has 14 residues. In germline, CDR1 is SGHRS, CDR2 YFSETQ. The CDR3: CASSLEGRVETQYF. CDR3 DNA sequence: TGCGCCAGCAGCTTGGAAGGAAGGGTTGAGACCCAGTACTTC.